The rows below give T cell receptor beta chains drawn from one sample of a study of T cells after yellow fever vaccination. TCRdb used MiXCR to reprocess the 5' RACE reads, holding one entry per CDR3 protein. Altogether about 74,000 distinct CDR3 sequences are present, roughly 6.9% being singletons, with the ten largest covering roughly 35%. The input for sequencing was CD8+ T cells sorted from PBMCs, taken about 5 days after the first yellow fever vaccination. The origin of the receptors is a man between 18 and 29 years old who received the YFV17D yellow fever vaccine. Each CDR3 is given with its conserved first and last residue. D genes are given only for firm matches. Size is omitted from some rows. Given values are once, few, many or a class for expanded clones.

J | size | D | V | CDR3 | DNA
TRBJ2-7 | NA | NA | TRBV4-1 | CASSQVTRSGSSYEQYF | TGCGCCAGCAGCCAAGTAACCCGATCCGGGTCCTCCTACGAGCAGTACTTC
TRBJ2-5 | few | NA | TRBV7-2 | CASSLTLRGPQETQYF | TGTGCCAGCAGCTTGACCTTAAGAGGCCCACAAGAGACCCAGTACTTC
TRBJ2-7 | many | NA | TRBV15 | CATSLTSSYEQYF | TGTGCCACCAGCCTTACTAGCTCCTACGAGCAGTACTTC
TRBJ2-1 | few | TRBD2 | TRBV11-2 | CASSQRTSGVDEQFF | TGTGCCAGCAGCCAACGGACTAGCGGGGTCGATGAGCAGTTCTTC
TRBJ2-7 | NA | TRBD1 | TRBV19 | CASSAGTGPSYEQYF | TGTGCCAGTAGTGCCGGGACAGGGCCCTCCTACGAGCAGTACTTC
TRBJ2-1 | few | NA | TRBV5-5 | CASSLYFGGLNEQFF | TGTGCCAGCAGCTTGTATTTCGGGGGCCTCAATGAGCAGTTCTTC
TRBJ1-2 | few | NA | TRBV20-1 | CSARAQVMAYGYTF | TGCAGTGCTAGAGCACAGGTTATGGCCTATGGCTACACCTTC
TRBJ2-3 | medium-sized | NA | TRBV5-1 | CASSPGQTSTDTQYF | TGCGCCAGCAGCCCAGGACAGACTAGCACAGATACGCAGTATTTT
TRBJ2-3 | NA | TRBD2 | TRBV7-2 | CASSSLAGGRRDTQYF | TGTGCCAGCAGCTCACTAGCGGGGGGGCGGCGGGATACGCAGTATTTT
TRBJ2-3 | few | NA | TRBV27 | CASSPSRKDTQYF | TGTGCCAGCAGTCCCTCTAGGAAAGATACGCAGTATTTT
TRBJ1-2 | NA | TRBD1 | TRBV7-6 | CASSLGPGQGRGYTF | TGTGCCAGCAGCTTAGGTCCGGGACAGGGTAGGGGCTACACCTTC
TRBJ1-1 | many | NA | TRBV6-2/TRBV6-3 | CASTTGGTEAFF | TGTGCCAGCACCACGGGGGGAACTGAAGCTTTCTTT
TRBJ2-7 | NA | NA | TRBV12-3/TRBV12-4 | CASSLDRAVNEQYF | TGTGCCAGCAGTTTAGACAGGGCGGTAAACGAGCAGTACTTC
TRBJ2-7 | many | TRBD2 | TRBV3-1 | CASSQDFVGLADNYEQYF | TGTGCCAGCAGCCAAGATTTTGTCGGACTAGCGGATAACTACGAGCAGTACTTC
TRBJ1-1 | many | NA | TRBV4-1 | CASSLGTAKPGTEAFF | TGCGCCAGCAGCCTTGGGACCGCAAAACCGGGCACTGAAGCTTTCTTT
TRBJ2-3 | few | TRBD2 | TRBV11-2 | CASSFGTSGGVTDTQYF | TGTGCCAGCAGTTTCGGGACTAGCGGGGGAGTGACAGATACGCAGTATTTT
TRBJ1-1 | many | NA | TRBV29-1 | CSGILAGSEAFF | TGCAGCGGAATACTGGCAGGGTCTGAAGCTTTCTTT
TRBJ2-2 | few | NA | TRBV6-2/TRBV6-3 | CASRRHSGELFF | TGTGCCAGCAGGAGACATTCCGGGGAGCTGTTTTTT
TRBJ2-3 | NA | NA | TRBV7-2 | CASSFVPDTQYF | TGTGCCAGCAGCTTCGTCCCCGATACGCAGTATTTT
TRBJ2-1 | NA | TRBD1 | TRBV14 | CASSQVDQGERNEQFF | TGTGCCAGCAGCCAAGTCGACCAGGGGGAAAGGAATGAGCAGTTCTTC
TRBJ2-1 | many | TRBD1 | TRBV3-1 | CASSQVNRGPGPYNEQFF | TGTGCCAGCAGCCAAGTCAACAGGGGGCCAGGGCCCTACAATGAGCAGTTCTTC
TRBJ1-2 | few | NA | TRBV9 | CASSAVRTLAYGYTF | TGTGCCAGCAGCGCCGTCCGGACCCTGGCCTATGGCTACACCTTC
TRBJ2-3 | NA | TRBD2 | TRBV4-1 | CASLAPGGSTDTQYF | TGCGCCTCCCTGGCCCCGGGGGGGAGCACAGATACGCAGTATTTT
TRBJ2-3 | NA | NA | TRBV6-2/TRBV6-3 | CASRDLGTLLSTDTQYF | TGTGCCAGCAGAGACCTCGGGACATTGTTATCTACAGATACGCAGTATTTT
TRBJ2-3 | few | NA | TRBV29-1 | CSVEPGDEWADTQYF | TGCAGCGTTGAACCGGGGGACGAGTGGGCAGATACGCAGTATTTT
TRBJ1-2 | few | NA | TRBV4-1 | CASSQDRRSYTF | TGCGCCAGCAGCCAAGATCGTCGGTCGTACACCTTC
TRBJ1-1 | NA | NA | TRBV20-1 | CSATGTRNGEAFF | TGCAGTGCTACCGGGACTCGGAATGGTGAAGCTTTCTTT
TRBJ2-2 | many | NA | TRBV6-5 | CASSLRTTGELFF | TGTGCCAGCAGTTTACGTACAACCGGGGAGCTGTTTTTT
TRBJ1-1 | NA | TRBD1 | TRBV4-2 | CASSQEGGQWNTEAFF | TGTGCCAGCAGCCAAGAAGGGGGACAGTGGAACACTGAAGCTTTCTTT
TRBJ2-1 | NA | TRBD2 | TRBV2 | CASRVLAGGRNEQFF | TGTGCCAGCAGGGTACTAGCGGGGGGGAGAAATGAGCAGTTCTTC
TRBJ2-1 | few | TRBD2 | TRBV29-1 | CSVEEKRTRPYEQFF | TGCAGCGTTGAAGAAAAAAGGACTAGGCCCTATGAGCAGTTCTTC
TRBJ2-1 | NA | NA | TRBV5-4 | CASSLEALYNEQFF | TGTGCCAGCAGCTTGGAGGCGCTCTACAATGAGCAGTTCTTC
TRBJ2-1 | many | NA | TRBV29-1 | CSVPGLPSDGQFF | TGCAGCGTACCGGGACTGCCATCAGATGGGCAGTTCTTC
TRBJ1-1 | few | TRBD1 | TRBV6-6 | CASSFGTGPWAFF | TGTGCCAGCAGTTTTGGGACAGGGCCGTGGGCTTTCTTT
TRBJ2-2 | many | NA | TRBV19 | CASRLTSTGELFF | TGTGCCAGTAGACTTACCTCGACCGGGGAGCTGTTTTTT
TRBJ2-5 | few | TRBD2 | TRBV5-8 | CASSRGLAGDETQYF | TGTGCCAGCAGCAGAGGACTAGCGGGGGATGAGACCCAGTACTTC
TRBJ1-5 | NA | TRBD1 | TRBV6-5 | CASSSGTGGQPQHF | TGTGCCAGCAGTTCCGGGACAGGGGGCCAGCCCCAGCATTTT
TRBJ1-1 | NA | NA | TRBV5-5 | CASSFVRENTEAFF | TGTGCCAGCAGCTTCGTAAGAGAAAACACTGAAGCTTTCTTT
TRBJ1-1 | NA | TRBD1 | TRBV2 | CASEYRGRNTEAFF | TGTGCCAGCGAGTACAGGGGCAGGAACACTGAAGCTTTCTTT
TRBJ2-5 | many | NA | TRBV25-1 | CASGQETQYF | TGTGCCAGCGGGCAAGAGACCCAGTACTTC
TRBJ1-2 | NA | TRBD1 | TRBV6-1 | CASSGAGTAYGYAF | TGTGCCAGCAGCGGGGCCGGGACAGCTTATGGCTACGCCTTC
TRBJ2-1 | few | NA | TRBV15 | CATSRPGQLYNEQFF | TGTGCCACCAGCAGGCCCGGACAGCTATACAATGAGCAGTTCTTC
TRBJ2-7 | many | TRBD1 | TRBV7-9 | CASSPGDRDEQYF | TGTGCCAGCAGCCCGGGCGACAGGGACGAGCAGTACTTC
TRBJ1-5 | many | NA | TRBV6-5 | CASRGGGSWQPQHF | TGTGCCAGCAGAGGGGGGGGGTCGTGGCAGCCCCAGCATTTT
TRBJ2-5 | NA | NA | TRBV27 | CASSSLRGNHQETQYF | TGTGCCAGCAGTTCCCTCCGGGGGAACCACCAAGAGACCCAGTACTTC
TRBJ2-4 | many | NA | TRBV3-1 | CASSQDGGRVKNIQYF | TGTGCCAGCAGCCAAGATGGGGGCCGGGTCAAAAACATTCAGTACTTC
TRBJ2-3 | few | NA | TRBV20-1 | CSARGPTFSTDTQYF | TGCAGTGCTAGAGGGCCCACTTTTAGCACAGATACGCAGTATTTT
TRBJ2-5 | NA | NA | TRBV7-3 | CASSRTSSETQYF | TGTGCCAGCAGCCGGACCAGCTCAGAGACCCAGTACTTC
TRBJ2-3 | NA | TRBD2 | TRBV5-4 | CASSSGLAGGTDTQYF | TGTGCCAGCAGCTCCGGCCTAGCGGGGGGCACAGATACGCAGTATTTT
TRBJ2-3 | NA | NA | TRBV7-2 | CASSLGPRRVGDTQYF | TGTGCCAGCAGCTTAGGCCCCAGGCGTGTGGGAGATACGCAGTATTTT